The present entry profiles one T cell receptor (beta chain) with its context. This entry is derived from a study of blood T cell repertoires in COVID-19. The overall study: Samples of COVID-19 (acute and convalescent) were obtained from the United States, Italy and Spain.

Germline V gene lookup returns CDR1 KGHSH and CDR2 LQKENI. The CDR3 loop spans 13 amino acids. The V and J ends lost 0 bases and 6 bases respectively, with 8 bases between them. As originally analysed: The assay estimated nucleated cells by amplifying reference gene primers. Clones were read by immunoSEQ multiplex PCR, and TCRdb kept only the in-frame ones, dropping some. V and J calls and clone size are those listed in that table; D and trimming were worked out from the DNA. The sample records more than 250,000 clones, less than 90% being singletons. This TCR came from a man aged 60-69 years who had recovered from COVID-19. V gene TRBV18 combines with J gene TRBJ1-2; D is uncertain. Material for sequencing was peripheral blood. For the CDR3, the DNA is TGTGCCAGCTCACCACCCGACACGAATGGCTACACCTTC. Its protein product is CASSPPDTNGYTF.